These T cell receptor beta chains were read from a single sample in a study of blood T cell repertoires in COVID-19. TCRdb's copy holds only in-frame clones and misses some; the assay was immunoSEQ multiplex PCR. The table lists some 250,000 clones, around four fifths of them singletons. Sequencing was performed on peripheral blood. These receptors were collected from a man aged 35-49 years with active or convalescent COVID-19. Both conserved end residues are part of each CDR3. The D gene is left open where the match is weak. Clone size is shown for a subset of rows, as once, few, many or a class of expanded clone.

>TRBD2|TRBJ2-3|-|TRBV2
TGTGCCAGCAGCGAAGCGGGACTTCGCACAGATACGCAGTATTTT
CASSEAGLRTDTQYF
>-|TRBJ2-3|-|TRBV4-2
TGTGCCAGCAGCCAAAGGGACTCGTCGGGAAGCACAGATACGCAGTATTTT
CASSQRDSSGSTDTQYF
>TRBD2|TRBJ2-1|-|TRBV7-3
TGTGCCAGCAGCTCCACTAGCGGGGGTCCCTACAATGAGCAGTTCTTC
CASSSTSGGPYNEQFF
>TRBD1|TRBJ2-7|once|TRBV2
TGTGCCAGCAGGCTTCGGACAGGGGGCGGCGAGCAGTACTTC
CASRLRTGGGEQYF
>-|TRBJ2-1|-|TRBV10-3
TGTGCCATCAGAACGCAGGGTTCCTACAATGAGCAGTTCTTC
CAIRTQGSYNEQFF
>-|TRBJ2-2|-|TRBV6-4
TGTGCCAGCAGTCTCCTACGAGGCACCGGGGAGCTGTTTTTT
CASSLLRGTGELFF
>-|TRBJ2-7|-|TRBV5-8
-
CASSFASGSLLYF
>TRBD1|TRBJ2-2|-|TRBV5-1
TGCGCCAGCAGCACCCGGACAGGGGCTGCCGGGGAGCTGTTTTTT
CASSTRTGAAGELFF
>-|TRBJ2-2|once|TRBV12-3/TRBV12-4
TGTGCCAGCAGTTTATCCTCGGGGGAGCTGTTTTTT
CASSLSSGELFF
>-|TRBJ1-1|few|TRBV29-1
TGCAGCGTCCATGGGGGGGGGAACACTGAAGCTTTCTTT
CSVHGGGNTEAFF
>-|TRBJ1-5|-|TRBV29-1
TGCAGCGTTGAAGTGATACAAAGCAATCAGCCCCAGCATTTT
CSVEVIQSNQPQHF
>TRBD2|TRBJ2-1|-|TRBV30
TGTGCCTGGAGTGGAACTAGCGGGTACAATGAGCAGTTCTTC
CAWSGTSGYNEQFF
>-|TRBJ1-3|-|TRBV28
TGTGCCAGCAGTCCGGCGGAGGCAGGAAACACCATATATTTT
CASSPAEAGNTIYF
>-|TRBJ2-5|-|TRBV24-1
TGTGCCACCAGTGGACCTACTAGTGGTTGGCAAGAGACCCAGTACTTC
CATSGPTSGWQETQYF
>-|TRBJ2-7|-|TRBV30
TGTGCCTGTACAGGGTTGGAGGACGAGCAGTACTTC
CACTGLEDEQYF
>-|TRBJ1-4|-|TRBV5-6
TGTGCCAGCAGCTTCTCGGACTGGAATGAAAAACTGTTTTTT
CASSFSDWNEKLFF
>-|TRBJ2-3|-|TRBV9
TGTGCCAGCAGCGTAGATGAGGGCACCAGGCAGTATTTT
CASSVDEGTRQYF
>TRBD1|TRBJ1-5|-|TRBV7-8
TGTGCCAGCAGCTTCTCAGGACAGGGTAGCAATCAGCCCCAGCATTTT
CASSFSGQGSNQPQHF
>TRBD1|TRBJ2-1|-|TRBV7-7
TGTGCTAGCAGCTCTGCGCCTGACAGGGGGTTTTTCTTC
CASSSAPDRGFFF
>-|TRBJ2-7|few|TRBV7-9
TGTGCCAGCAGCTTAGAAGGGGGTACCCACTACGAGCAGTACTTC
CASSLEGGTHYEQYF
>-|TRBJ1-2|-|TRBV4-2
TGTGCCAGCAGCCAAGATCCAGGGGATGGCTACACCTTC
CASSQDPGDGYTF
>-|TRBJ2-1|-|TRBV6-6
TGTGCCAGCAGTTACCACGACAAGTACAATGAGCAGTTCTTC
CASSYHDKYNEQFF
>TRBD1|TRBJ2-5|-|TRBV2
TGTGCCAGCAAGGGACAGGCGCAAGAGACCCAGTACTTC
CASKGQAQETQYF
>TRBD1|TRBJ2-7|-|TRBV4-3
TGCGCCAGCAGCCAAAAGACAGGGGGGAGCTCCTACGAGCAGTACTTC
CASSQKTGGSSYEQYF
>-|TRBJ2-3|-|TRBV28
TGTGCCAGCAGTCGGTTTGCGGATAGCACAGATACGCAGTATTTT
CASSRFADSTDTQYF
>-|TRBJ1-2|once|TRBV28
TGTGCCAGCACCGAAACTAGGCTATTGTATGGCTACACCTTC
CASTETRLLYGYTF
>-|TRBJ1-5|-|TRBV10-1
TGCGCCAGCAGTGGGGCTCCTTACCTGGGCCGCAATCAGCCCCAGCATTTT
CASSGAPYLGRNQPQHF
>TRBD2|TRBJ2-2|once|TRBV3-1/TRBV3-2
TGTGCCAGCAGCCAGAAGACTAGCGGGAGCTGGGAGCTGTTTTTT
CASSQKTSGSWELFF
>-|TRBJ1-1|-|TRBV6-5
TGTGCCAGCAGTTACTTTGCAGGGCGGAACACTGAAGCTTTCTTT
CASSYFAGRNTEAFF